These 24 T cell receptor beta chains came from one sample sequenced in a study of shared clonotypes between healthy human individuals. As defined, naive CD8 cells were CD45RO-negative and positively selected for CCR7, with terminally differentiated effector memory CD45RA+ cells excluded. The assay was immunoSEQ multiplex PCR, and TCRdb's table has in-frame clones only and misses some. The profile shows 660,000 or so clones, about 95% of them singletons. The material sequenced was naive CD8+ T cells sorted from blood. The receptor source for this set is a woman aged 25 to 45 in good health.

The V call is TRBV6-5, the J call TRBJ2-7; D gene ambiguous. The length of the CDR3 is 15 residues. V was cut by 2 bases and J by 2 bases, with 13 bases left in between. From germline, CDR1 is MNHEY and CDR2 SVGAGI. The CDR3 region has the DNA TGTGCCAGCAGTTACGAGGCTAGTTCCACCTACGAGCAGTACTTC. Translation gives CASSYEASSTYEQYF.

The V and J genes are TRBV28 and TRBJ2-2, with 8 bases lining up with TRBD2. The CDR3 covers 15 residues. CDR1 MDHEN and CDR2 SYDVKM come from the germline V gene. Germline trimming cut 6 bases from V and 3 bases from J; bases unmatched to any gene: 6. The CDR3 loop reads CASRATSAHTGELFF. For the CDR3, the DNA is TGTGCCAGCAGGGCGACTAGCGCGCACACCGGGGAGCTGTTTTTT.

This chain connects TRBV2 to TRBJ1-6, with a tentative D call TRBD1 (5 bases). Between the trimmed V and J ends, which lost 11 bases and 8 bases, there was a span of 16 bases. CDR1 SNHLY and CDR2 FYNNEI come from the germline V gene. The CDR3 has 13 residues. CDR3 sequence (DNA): TGTGCCGTGCTAAGGGGACGGGATTCACCCCTCCACTTT. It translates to CAVLRGRDSPLHF.

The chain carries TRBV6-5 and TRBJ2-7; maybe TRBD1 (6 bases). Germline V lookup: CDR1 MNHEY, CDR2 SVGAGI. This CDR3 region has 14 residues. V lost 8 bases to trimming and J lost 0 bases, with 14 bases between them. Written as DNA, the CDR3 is TGTGCCAGCCGGACAGAAGTACTCTCCTACGAGCAGTACTTC. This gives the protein CASRTEVLSYEQYF.

CDR3 residues: CASSATGHYEQYF. CDR3 nucleotides: TGTGCCAGCAGCGCGACAGGACACTACGAGCAGTACTTC. This chain joins TRBV11-2 and TRBJ2-7; weak D call: TRBD1 (6 bases). Between the trimmed V and J ends, which lost 5 bases and 3 bases, there was a span of 11 bases. CDR3 length: 13 amino acids. The germline V gene encodes CDR1 SGHAT and CDR2 FQNNGV.

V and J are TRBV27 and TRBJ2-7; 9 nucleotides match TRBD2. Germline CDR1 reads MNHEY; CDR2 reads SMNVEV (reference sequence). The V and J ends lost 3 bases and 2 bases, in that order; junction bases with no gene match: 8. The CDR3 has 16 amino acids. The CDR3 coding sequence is TGTGCCAGCAGTTTTAGGGGCGGGAGGGGAACCTACGAGCAGTACTTC. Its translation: CASSFRGGRGTYEQYF.

CDR3 residues: CASSEEISGRLGDTQYF. For the CDR3, the DNA is TGTGCCAGCAGTGAAGAAATTAGCGGGAGGTTGGGGGATACGCAGTATTTT. The chain has TRBV25-1 and TRBJ2-3; 10 nucleotides agree with TRBD2. V lost 2 bases and J lost 6; bases outside the gene matches: 11. The CDR3 loop spans 17 amino acids. Germline loops: CDR1 MGHDK, CDR2 SYGVNS.

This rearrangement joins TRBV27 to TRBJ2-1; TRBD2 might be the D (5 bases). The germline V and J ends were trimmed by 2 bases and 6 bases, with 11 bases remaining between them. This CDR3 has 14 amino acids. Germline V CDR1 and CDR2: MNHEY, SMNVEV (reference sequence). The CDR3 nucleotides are TGTGCCAGCAGTTTAGGGCGGGTTTCCAATGAGCAGTTCTTC. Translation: CASSLGRVSNEQFF.

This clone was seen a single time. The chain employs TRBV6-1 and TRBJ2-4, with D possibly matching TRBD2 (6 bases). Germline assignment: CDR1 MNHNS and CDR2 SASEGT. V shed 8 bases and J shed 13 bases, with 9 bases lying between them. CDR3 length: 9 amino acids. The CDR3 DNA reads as TGTGCCAGCGGGGAGGTACAGTACTTC. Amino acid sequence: CASGEVQYF.

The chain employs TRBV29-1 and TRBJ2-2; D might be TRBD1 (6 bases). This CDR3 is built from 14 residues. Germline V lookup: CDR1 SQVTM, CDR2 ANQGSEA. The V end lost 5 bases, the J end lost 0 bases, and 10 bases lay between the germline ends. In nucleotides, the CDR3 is TGCAGCGTTCCGGGACACTCGAACACCGGGGAGCTGTTTTTT. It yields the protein CSVPGHSNTGELFF.

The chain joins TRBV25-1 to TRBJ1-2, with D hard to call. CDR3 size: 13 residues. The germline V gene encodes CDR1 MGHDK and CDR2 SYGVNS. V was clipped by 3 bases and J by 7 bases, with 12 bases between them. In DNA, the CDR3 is TGTGCCAGCAGTGACGGCCACCCCGCTGGCTACACCTTC. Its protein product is CASSDGHPAGYTF.

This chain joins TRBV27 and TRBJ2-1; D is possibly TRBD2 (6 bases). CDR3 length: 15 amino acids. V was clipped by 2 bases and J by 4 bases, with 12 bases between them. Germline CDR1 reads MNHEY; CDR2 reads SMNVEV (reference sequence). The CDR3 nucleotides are TGTGCCAGCAGTTTAAGGCTAGCGCAATACAATGAGCAGTTCTTC. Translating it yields CASSLRLAQYNEQFF.

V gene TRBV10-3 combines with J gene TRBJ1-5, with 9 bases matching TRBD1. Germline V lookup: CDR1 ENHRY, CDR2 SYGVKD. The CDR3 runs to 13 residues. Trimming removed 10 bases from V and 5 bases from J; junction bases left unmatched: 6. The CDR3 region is CATGQGGDQPQHF. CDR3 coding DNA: TGTGCCACGGGACAGGGAGGAGATCAGCCCCAGCATTTT.

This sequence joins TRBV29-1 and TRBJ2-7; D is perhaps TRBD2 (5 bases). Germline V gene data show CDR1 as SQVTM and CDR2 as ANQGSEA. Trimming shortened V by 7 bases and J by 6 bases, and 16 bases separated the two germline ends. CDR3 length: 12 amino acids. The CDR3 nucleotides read TGCAGCGCCTGGGGAATAGCGCCCGAGCAGTACTTC. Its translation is CSAWGIAPEQYF.

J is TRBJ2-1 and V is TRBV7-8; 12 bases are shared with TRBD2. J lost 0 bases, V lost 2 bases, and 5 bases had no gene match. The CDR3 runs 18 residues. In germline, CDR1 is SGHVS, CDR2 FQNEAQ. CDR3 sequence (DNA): TGTGCCAGCAGCTTAAGCCTAGCGGGGGGGAGCTCCTACAATGAGCAGTTCTTC. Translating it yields CASSLSLAGGSSYNEQFF.

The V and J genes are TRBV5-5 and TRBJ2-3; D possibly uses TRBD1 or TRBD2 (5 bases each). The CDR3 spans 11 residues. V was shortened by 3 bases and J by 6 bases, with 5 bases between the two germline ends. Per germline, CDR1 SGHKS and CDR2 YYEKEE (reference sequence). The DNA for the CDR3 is TGTGCCAGCAGCTGGGGGGATACGCAGTATTTT. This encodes CASSWGDTQYF.

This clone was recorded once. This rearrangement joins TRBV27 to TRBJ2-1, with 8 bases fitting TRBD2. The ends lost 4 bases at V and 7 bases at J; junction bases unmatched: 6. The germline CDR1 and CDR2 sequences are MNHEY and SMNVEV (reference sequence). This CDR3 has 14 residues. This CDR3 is CASSSLAEGNEQFF. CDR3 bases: TGTGCCAGCAGTTCACTAGCGGAAGGTAATGAGCAGTTCTTC.

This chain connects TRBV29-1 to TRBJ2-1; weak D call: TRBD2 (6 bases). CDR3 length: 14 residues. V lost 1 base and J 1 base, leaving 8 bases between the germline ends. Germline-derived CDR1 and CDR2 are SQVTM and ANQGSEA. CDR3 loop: CSVEGGLSYNEQFF. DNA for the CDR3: TGCAGCGTTGAAGGGGGACTGTCCTACAATGAGCAGTTCTTC.

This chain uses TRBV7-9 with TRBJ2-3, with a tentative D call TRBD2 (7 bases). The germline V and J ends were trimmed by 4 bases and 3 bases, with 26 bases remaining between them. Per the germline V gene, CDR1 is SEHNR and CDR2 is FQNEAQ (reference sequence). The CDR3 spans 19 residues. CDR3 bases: TGTGCCAGCAGCTGGGGGGCCAGCGGGAATGAGGGTGAAACAGATACGCAGTATTTT. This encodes CASSWGASGNEGETDTQYF.

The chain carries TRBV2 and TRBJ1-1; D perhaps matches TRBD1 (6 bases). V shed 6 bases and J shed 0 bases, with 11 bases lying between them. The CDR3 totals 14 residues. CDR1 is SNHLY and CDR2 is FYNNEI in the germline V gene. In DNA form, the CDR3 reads TGTGCCAGCAGGGACAGTCCCATGAACACTGAAGCTTTCTTT. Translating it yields CASRDSPMNTEAFF. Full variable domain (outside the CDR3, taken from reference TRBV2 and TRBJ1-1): EPEVTQTPSHQVTQMGQEVILRCVPISNHLYFYWYRQILGQKVEFLVSFYNNEISEKSEIFDDQFSVERPDGSNFTLKIRSTKLEDSAMYFCASRDSPMNTEAFFGQGTRLTVV.

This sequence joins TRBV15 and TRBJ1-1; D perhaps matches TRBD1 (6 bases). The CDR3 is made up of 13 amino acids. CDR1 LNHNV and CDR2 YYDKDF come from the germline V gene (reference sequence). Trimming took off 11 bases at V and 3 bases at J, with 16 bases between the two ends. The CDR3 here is CASSTEGDTEAFF. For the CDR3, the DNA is TGTGCCTCCTCCACCGAGGGGGACACTGAAGCTTTCTTT.

DNA for the CDR3: TGTGCCAGCAGCTTAGGAGGGGACTACGAGCAGTACTTC. This gives the protein CASSLGGDYEQYF. The chain couples TRBV11-2 to TRBJ2-7; D is perhaps TRBD1 or TRBD2 (5 bases each). Germline-derived CDR1 and CDR2 are SGHAT and FQNNGV. The V and J ends lost 1 base and 3 bases respectively, with 7 bases between them. CDR3 length: 13 residues. The whole variable domain, remainder taken from reference TRBV11-2 and TRBJ2-7, is EAGVAQSPRYKIIEKRQSVAFWCNPISGHATLYWYQQILGQGPKLLIQFQNNGVVDDSQLPKDRFSAERLKGVDSTLKIQPAKLEDSAVYLCASSLGGDYEQYFGPGTRLTVT.

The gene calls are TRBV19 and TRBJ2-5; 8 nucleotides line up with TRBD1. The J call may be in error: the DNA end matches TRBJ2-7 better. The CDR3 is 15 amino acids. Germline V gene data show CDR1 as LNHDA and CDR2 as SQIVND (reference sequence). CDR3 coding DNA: TGTGCCAGTAGTATCGAGACAGGGGTTACCTACGAGCAGTACTTC. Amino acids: CASSIETGVTYEQYF.

CDR3 residues: CASSIVGWARTEAFF. CDR3 in DNA: TGTGCCAGTAGTATTGTAGGATGGGCGAGGACTGAAGCTTTCTTT. The rearrangement links TRBV19 to TRBJ1-1; D is ambiguous. CDR1 is LNHDA and CDR2 is SQIVND in the germline V gene (reference sequence). The CDR3 contains 15 residues. Trimming left V 3 bases short and J 5 bases short, with 16 bases between.